This is a list of T cell receptor beta chains from one sample in a study of CD8 T cells in Susac syndrome. From the immunoSEQ multiplex PCR reads, TCRdb called clonotypes with MiXCR, one entry per CDR3 protein. The profile shows over 120,000 distinct CDR3 sequences, 95% of them singletons. Material for sequencing was CD4+ T cells from PBMCs. Every receptor here comes from a human donor with Susac syndrome. CDR3s include the opening cysteine and the closing phenylalanine or tryptophan. The D gene is left open where the match is weak. Some rows have no size entry. The others give once, few or many, or a class for an expanded clone.

size: .; V: TRBV7-2; D: .; J: TRBJ2-3; DNA: TGTGCCAGCAGCGTCGACTTACGCACAGATACGCAGTATTTT; CDR3: CASSVDLRTDTQYF
size: .; V: TRBV30; D: .; J: TRBJ2-4; DNA: TGTGCCTGGAGTCTACAGGGTATAGCCAAAAACATTCAGTACTTC; CDR3: CAWSLQGIAKNIQYF
size: .; V: TRBV7-8; D: .; J: TRBJ2-4; DNA: TGTGCCAGCAGCTTAGGCCCGGCGTGGGGGGAAAACATTCAGTACTTC; CDR3: CASSLGPAWGENIQYF
size: .; V: TRBV7-2; D: TRBD1; J: TRBJ2-7; DNA: TGTGCCAGCAGCTTACAATCAGGGGGCTACGAGCAGTACTTC; CDR3: CASSLQSGGYEQYF
size: .; V: TRBV11-2; D: .; J: TRBJ1-1; DNA: TGTGCCAGCAGCTCGGACGCGACGGACACTGAAGCTTTCTTT; CDR3: CASSSDATDTEAFF
size: .; V: TRBV5-1; D: TRBD1; J: TRBJ2-2; DNA: TGCGCCAGCAGCTCGGGACAGCAGAACACCGGGGAGCTGTTTTTT; CDR3: CASSSGQQNTGELFF
size: .; V: TRBV19; D: TRBD1; J: TRBJ1-2; DNA: TGTGCCAGTAGTCTTCACAGGGGTGGCTACACCTTC; CDR3: CASSLHRGGYTF
size: .; V: TRBV5-6; D: .; J: TRBJ2-2; DNA: TGTGCCAGCTTCGGTAGGAGCACCGGGGAGCTGTTTTTT; CDR3: CASFGRSTGELFF
size: .; V: TRBV12-3/TRBV12-4; D: TRBD2; J: TRBJ2-1; DNA: TGTGCCAGCAGTTTAGGGCCCCTAGCGGCCTCCTACAATGAGCAGTTCTTC; CDR3: CASSLGPLAASYNEQFF
size: .; V: TRBV21-1; D: .; J: TRBJ2-3; DNA: TGTGCCAGCATTCAGCGGGAGTCTACAGATACGCAGTATTTT; CDR3: CASIQRESTDTQYF
size: .; V: TRBV29-1; D: TRBD1; J: TRBJ2-6; DNA: TGCAGCGTGACAGGGTTCTCTGGGGCCAACGTCCTGACTTTC; CDR3: CSVTGFSGANVLTF
size: .; V: TRBV5-4; D: .; J: TRBJ2-5; DNA: TGTGCCAGCAGCTTGGAACGTTACGTGGAGACCCAGTACTTC; CDR3: CASSLERYVETQYF
size: .; V: TRBV6-4; D: TRBD1; J: TRBJ1-2; DNA: TGTGCCAGCACCGGGACAGGGGGCAAGGACTATGGCTACACCTTC; CDR3: CASTGTGGKDYGYTF
size: .; V: TRBV2; D: .; J: TRBJ2-3; DNA: TGTGCCAGCTCGTCTATTGGCGGCGGTGCAGATACGCAGTATTTT; CDR3: CASSSIGGGADTQYF
size: .; V: TRBV2; D: .; J: TRBJ1-5; DNA: TGTGCCAGCACCGAGAACCGGGGCGCGGGTCAGCCCCAGCATTTT; CDR3: CASTENRGAGQPQHF
size: .; V: TRBV20-1; D: TRBD1; J: TRBJ1-2; DNA: TGCTCATCAGGGGGTAACTATGGCTACACCTTC; CDR3: CSSGGNYGYTF
size: .; V: TRBV5-1; D: .; J: TRBJ2-4; DNA: TGCGCCAGCAGCTTGGGTGCAGGATCGGCTGAACTAGCCAAAAACATTCAGTACTTC; CDR3: CASSLGAGSAELAKNIQYF
size: .; V: TRBV11-2; D: .; J: TRBJ2-1; DNA: TGTGCCAGCAGCTTAGAGGTCGGCCTCTACAATGAGCAGTTCTTC; CDR3: CASSLEVGLYNEQFF
size: .; V: TRBV6-1; D: .; J: TRBJ1-2; DNA: TGTGCCAGCAGCGAGGACGGGAATAACTATGGCTACACCTTC; CDR3: CASSEDGNNYGYTF
size: once; V: TRBV29-1; D: .; J: TRBJ1-1; DNA: TGCAGCGTACTAGACAGTCCCGCGTCTCCTGAAGCTTTCTTT; CDR3: CSVLDSPASPEAFF
size: .; V: TRBV5-1; D: .; J: TRBJ2-1; DNA: TGCGCCAGCAGCTTGGGGGCCGGGTTCCCCTACAATGAGCAGTTCTTC; CDR3: CASSLGAGFPYNEQFF
size: .; V: TRBV25-1; D: .; J: TRBJ1-2; DNA: TGTGCCAGCAGTGAGCCTGGACAGACCTATGGCTACACCTTC; CDR3: CASSEPGQTYGYTF
size: .; V: TRBV20-1; D: TRBD2; J: TRBJ2-7; DNA: TGCAGTGCTAGAGTCCCAGCGGGAAGTATCGAGCAGTACTTC; CDR3: CSARVPAGSIEQYF
size: .; V: TRBV4-1; D: TRBD2; J: TRBJ2-4; DNA: TGCGCCAGCAGCCAAGTCACCTCCGGGACTAGCGGGGTAAAAAACATTCAGTACTTC; CDR3: CASSQVTSGTSGVKNIQYF
size: .; V: TRBV25-1; D: TRBD1; J: TRBJ2-7; DNA: TGTGCCAGCAGTGAAACCCCGGGACAGGGTTCCCACGAGCAGTACTTC; CDR3: CASSETPGQGSHEQYF
size: .; V: TRBV13; D: TRBD1; J: TRBJ1-6; DNA: TGTGCCAGCAGCTTTAACCGGGACAGAACACCCCTCCACTTT; CDR3: CASSFNRDRTPLHF
size: .; V: TRBV28; D: TRBD1; J: TRBJ1-2; DNA: TGTGCCAGCAGTTCAGGACAGGGCCTGCGAGGCTACACCTTC; CDR3: CASSSGQGLRGYTF
size: .; V: TRBV3-1; D: TRBD1; J: TRBJ1-5; DNA: TGTGCCAGCAGCCCTGGGGACACCGGGACAGCTAGCCCCCAGCATTTT; CDR3: CASSPGDTGTASPQHF
size: once; V: TRBV18; D: .; J: TRBJ1-2; DNA: TGTGCCAGCTCACCAAGGGATAGCGGTGGCTACACCTTC; CDR3: CASSPRDSGGYTF
size: .; V: TRBV28; D: TRBD1; J: TRBJ1-6; DNA: TGTGCCAGCCTTACCGGGACAGGGATGGTGTCACCCCTCCACTTT; CDR3: CASLTGTGMVSPLHF
size: few; V: TRBV30; D: .; J: TRBJ1-1; DNA: TGTGCCTGGAGTGTGGGCAGGAACACTGAAGCTTTCTTT; CDR3: CAWSVGRNTEAFF
size: .; V: TRBV29-1; D: .; J: TRBJ2-5; DNA: TGCAGCGTTGAGAGCCCCTACGGCCGGGAGACCCAGTACTTC; CDR3: CSVESPYGRETQYF
size: .; V: TRBV20-1; D: TRBD2; J: TRBJ2-5; DNA: TGCAGTGCTACCTCGGGACCGGGGGGCCAAGAGACCCAGTACTTC; CDR3: CSATSGPGGQETQYF
size: .; V: TRBV9; D: TRBD1; J: TRBJ1-5; DNA: TGTGCCAGCAGCGCTGGACAGGGGAGGAATCAGCCCCAGCATTTT; CDR3: CASSAGQGRNQPQHF
size: .; V: TRBV15; D: TRBD1; J: TRBJ1-1; DNA: TGTGCCACCAGCAGAATCCGGGACAGGGCCTTTTTCGCTGAAGCTTTCTTT; CDR3: CATSRIRDRAFFAEAFF
size: .; V: TRBV20-1; D: .; J: TRBJ1-1; DNA: TGCAGTGCTACTCGCGGGTCGAACACTGAAGCTTTCTTT; CDR3: CSATRGSNTEAFF
size: .; V: TRBV23-1; D: .; J: TRBJ2-5; DNA: TGCGCCAGCAATGGGGGCAGGCTGGTCGGAGAGACCCAGTACTTC; CDR3: CASNGGRLVGETQYF
size: .; V: TRBV20-1; D: .; J: TRBJ2-7; DNA: TGCAGTGCTAGAGATCGTCAGGGAAGTCCCTACGAGCAGTACTTC; CDR3: CSARDRQGSPYEQYF
size: .; V: TRBV20-1; D: .; J: TRBJ1-2; DNA: TGCAGTGCTAGAGAGGGCGGCAGGGCTCAGGTCTATGGCTACACCTTC; CDR3: CSAREGGRAQVYGYTF
size: .; V: TRBV15; D: TRBD1; J: TRBJ2-1; DNA: TGTGCCACCAGCTACAACGGACAGGGTGGGAATGAGCAGTTCTTC; CDR3: CATSYNGQGGNEQFF
size: .; V: TRBV9; D: TRBD2; J: TRBJ2-1; DNA: TGTGCCAGCAGCGCAACTAGCGGGAGTAACAATGAGCAGTTCTTC; CDR3: CASSATSGSNNEQFF
size: .; V: TRBV7-9; D: .; J: TRBJ2-7; DNA: TGTGCCAGCAGCCCGGGGCTCAGCTCCTACGAGCAGTACTTC; CDR3: CASSPGLSSYEQYF
size: .; V: TRBV7-2; D: TRBD2; J: TRBJ2-1; DNA: TGTGCCAGCAGCTTAGCGGCTAGCGGGGTAGGGAATGAGCAGTTCTTC; CDR3: CASSLAASGVGNEQFF
size: .; V: TRBV12-3/TRBV12-4; D: TRBD1; J: TRBJ1-5; DNA: TGTGCCAGCCAAGGGACAGGGGGTCGTCAGCCCCAGCATTTT; CDR3: CASQGTGGRQPQHF
size: .; V: TRBV3-1; D: .; J: TRBJ2-2; DNA: TGTGCCAGCAGCCAAGTCCCGCAGGGAACCGGGGAGCTGTTTTTT; CDR3: CASSQVPQGTGELFF
size: .; V: TRBV5-6; D: TRBD1; J: TRBJ1-1; DNA: TGTGCCAGCAGCTTTGACAGGGCGGTGGCTGAAGCTTTCTTT; CDR3: CASSFDRAVAEAFF
size: .; V: TRBV30; D: .; J: TRBJ1-1; DNA: TGTGCCTGGAGAACCTCGGGACTTTCACCTGAAGCTTTCTTT; CDR3: CAWRTSGLSPEAFF
size: once; V: TRBV20-1; D: .; J: TRBJ1-4; DNA: TGCAGTGCTTGGGGGCGTTCAACTAATGAAAAACTGTTTTTT; CDR3: CSAWGRSTNEKLFF
size: .; V: TRBV19; D: .; J: TRBJ1-1; DNA: TGTGCCAGTAGTATGAGGCAGACGAACACTGAAGCTTTCTTT; CDR3: CASSMRQTNTEAFF
size: .; V: TRBV12-3/TRBV12-4; D: .; J: TRBJ1-2; DNA: TGTGCCAGCAGTTTAAACGTCAGGAATCCATATGGCTACACCTTC; CDR3: CASSLNVRNPYGYTF
size: .; V: TRBV6-2/TRBV6-3; D: .; J: TRBJ2-1; DNA: TGTGCCAGCAGTTACCAGACAAAAAACAATGAGCAGTTCTTC; CDR3: CASSYQTKNNEQFF
size: .; V: TRBV9; D: .; J: TRBJ2-1; DNA: TGTGCCAGCAGCCTTAGCGGTCCCTCCTACAATGAGCAGTTCTTC; CDR3: CASSLSGPSYNEQFF
size: once; V: TRBV29-1; D: .; J: TRBJ1-1; DNA: TGCAGCGTTGTAGGGTCGGGCACTGAAGCTTTCTTT; CDR3: CSVVGSGTEAFF
size: few; V: TRBV20-1; D: .; J: TRBJ2-7; DNA: TGCAGTGCTAGAGCGGGTTACGAGCAGTACTTC; CDR3: CSARAGYEQYF
size: .; V: TRBV7-7; D: .; J: TRBJ1-5; DNA: TGTGCTAGCAGTACTGATATCAATCAGCCCCAGCATTTT; CDR3: CASSTDINQPQHF
size: .; V: TRBV15; D: TRBD2; J: TRBJ2-5; DNA: TGTGCCACCAGCAGAGGTAGTGCGGGGGGTCACCTCGAGGAGACCCAGTACTTC; CDR3: CATSRGSAGGHLEETQYF
size: .; V: TRBV25-1; D: .; J: TRBJ1-1; DNA: TGTGCCAGCAGTGAAGGGTACACTGAAGCTTTCTTT; CDR3: CASSEGYTEAFF
size: .; V: TRBV7-3; D: .; J: TRBJ2-5; DNA: TGTGCCAGCACCGTCCGGGTAGGAGAGACCCAGTACTTC; CDR3: CASTVRVGETQYF
size: .; V: TRBV30; D: TRBD2; J: TRBJ2-7; DNA: TGTGCCTGGAGCCCCCGCGGGAGGGATTCCTACGAGCAGTACTTC; CDR3: CAWSPRGRDSYEQYF